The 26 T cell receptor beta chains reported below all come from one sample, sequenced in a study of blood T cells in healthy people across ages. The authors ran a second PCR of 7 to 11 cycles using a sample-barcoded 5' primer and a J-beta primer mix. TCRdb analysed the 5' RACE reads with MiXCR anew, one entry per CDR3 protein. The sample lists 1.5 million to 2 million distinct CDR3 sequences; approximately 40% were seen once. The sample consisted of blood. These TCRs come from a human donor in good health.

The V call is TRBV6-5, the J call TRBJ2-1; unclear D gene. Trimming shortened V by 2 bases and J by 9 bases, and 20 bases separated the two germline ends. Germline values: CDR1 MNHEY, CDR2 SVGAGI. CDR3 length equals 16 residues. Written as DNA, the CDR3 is TGTGCCAGCAGTTACCCGCTAGTGGGCGGTATGGGTGAGCAGTTCTTC. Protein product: CASSYPLVGGMGEQFF.

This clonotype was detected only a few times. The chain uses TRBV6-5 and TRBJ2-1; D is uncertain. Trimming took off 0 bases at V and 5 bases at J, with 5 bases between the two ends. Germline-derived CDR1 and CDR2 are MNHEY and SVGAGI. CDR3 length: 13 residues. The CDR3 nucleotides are TGTGCCAGCAGTTACTCCGGAGACAATGAGCAGTTCTTC. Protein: CASSYSGDNEQFF.

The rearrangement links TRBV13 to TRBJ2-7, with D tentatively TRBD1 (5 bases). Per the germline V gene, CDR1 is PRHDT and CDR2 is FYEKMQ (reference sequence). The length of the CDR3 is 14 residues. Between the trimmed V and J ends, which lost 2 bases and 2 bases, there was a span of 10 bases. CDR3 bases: TGTGCCAGCAGCTTAATGGACAAGCCCTACGAGCAGTACTTC. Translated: CASSLMDKPYEQYF.

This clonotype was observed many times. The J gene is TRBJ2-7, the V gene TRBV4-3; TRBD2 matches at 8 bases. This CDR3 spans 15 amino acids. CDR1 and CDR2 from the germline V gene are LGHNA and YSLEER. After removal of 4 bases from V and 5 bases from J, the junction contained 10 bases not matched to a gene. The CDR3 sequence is CASSPGLAGANEQYF. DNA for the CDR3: TGCGCCAGCAGCCCGGGGCTAGCGGGTGCCAACGAGCAGTACTTC.

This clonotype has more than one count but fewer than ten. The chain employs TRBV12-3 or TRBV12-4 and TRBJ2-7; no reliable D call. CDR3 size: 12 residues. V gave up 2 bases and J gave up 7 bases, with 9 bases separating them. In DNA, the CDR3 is TGTGCCAGCAGTTTATCGCTCCCTGAGCAGTACTTC. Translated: CASSLSLPEQYF.

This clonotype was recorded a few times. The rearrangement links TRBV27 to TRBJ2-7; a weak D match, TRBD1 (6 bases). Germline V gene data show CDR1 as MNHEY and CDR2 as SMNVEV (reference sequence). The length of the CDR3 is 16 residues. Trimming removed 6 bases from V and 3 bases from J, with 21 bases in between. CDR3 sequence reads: CASSHGQGTGLYEQYF. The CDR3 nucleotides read TGTGCCAGCAGCCACGGCCAGGGGACGGGGCTCTACGAGCAGTACTTC.

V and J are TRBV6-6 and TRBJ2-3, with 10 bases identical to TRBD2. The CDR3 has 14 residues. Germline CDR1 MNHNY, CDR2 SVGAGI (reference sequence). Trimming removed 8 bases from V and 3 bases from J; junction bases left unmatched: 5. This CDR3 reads CASGSGGFTDTQYF. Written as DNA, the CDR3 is TGTGCCAGCGGTAGCGGGGGGTTTACAGATACGCAGTATTTT.

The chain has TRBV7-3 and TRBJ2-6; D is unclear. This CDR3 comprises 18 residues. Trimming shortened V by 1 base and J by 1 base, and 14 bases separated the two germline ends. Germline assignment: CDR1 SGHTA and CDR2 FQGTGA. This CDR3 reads CASSLMVTHSSGANVLTF. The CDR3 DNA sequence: TGTGCCAGCAGCTTAATGGTCACACATTCTTCTGGGGCCAACGTCCTGACTTTC. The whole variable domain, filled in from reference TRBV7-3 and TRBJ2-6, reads GAGVSQTPSNKVTEKGKYVELRCDPISGHTALYWYRQSLGQGPEFLIYFQGTGAADDSGLPNDRFFAVRPEGSVSTLKIQRTERGDSAVYLCASSLMVTHSSGANVLTFGAGSRLTVL.

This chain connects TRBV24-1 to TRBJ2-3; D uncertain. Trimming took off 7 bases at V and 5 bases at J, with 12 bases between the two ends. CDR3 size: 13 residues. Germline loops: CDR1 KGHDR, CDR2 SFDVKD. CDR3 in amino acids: CATSDETRDTQYF. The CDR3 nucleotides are TGTGCCACCAGCGACGAGACCAGAGATACGCAGTATTTT.

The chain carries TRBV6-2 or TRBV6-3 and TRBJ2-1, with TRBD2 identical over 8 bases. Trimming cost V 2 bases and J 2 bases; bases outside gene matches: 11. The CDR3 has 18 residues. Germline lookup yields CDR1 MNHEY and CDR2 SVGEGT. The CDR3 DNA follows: TGTGCCAGCAGTTACACATACTATAGCGGGGAGGCCTACAATGAGCAGTTCTTC. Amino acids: CASSYTYYSGEAYNEQFF.

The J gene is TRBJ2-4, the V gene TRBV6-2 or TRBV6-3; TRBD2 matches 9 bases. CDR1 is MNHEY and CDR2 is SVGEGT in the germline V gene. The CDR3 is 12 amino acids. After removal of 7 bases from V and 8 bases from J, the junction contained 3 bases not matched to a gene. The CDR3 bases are TGTGCCAGCACAACTAGCGGGTACATTCAGTACTTC. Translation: CASTTSGYIQYF.

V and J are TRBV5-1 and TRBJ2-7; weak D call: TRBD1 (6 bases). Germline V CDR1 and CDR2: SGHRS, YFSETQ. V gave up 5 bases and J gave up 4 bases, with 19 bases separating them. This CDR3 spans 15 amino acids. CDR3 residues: CASRPGQIEEYEQYF. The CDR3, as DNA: TGCGCCAGCAGACCAGGACAGATCGAGGAATACGAGCAGTACTTC.

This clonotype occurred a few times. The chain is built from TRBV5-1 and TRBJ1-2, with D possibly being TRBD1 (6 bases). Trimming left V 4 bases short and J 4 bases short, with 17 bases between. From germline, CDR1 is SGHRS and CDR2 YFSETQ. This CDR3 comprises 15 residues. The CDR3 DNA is TGCGCCAGCAGCCCCCGGACAGCCTTGGGCTATGGCTACACCTTC. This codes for CASSPRTALGYGYTF. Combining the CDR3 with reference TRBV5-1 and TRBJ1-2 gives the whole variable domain KAGVTQTPRYLIKTRGQQVTLSCSPISGHRSVSWYQQTPGQGLQFLFEYFSETQRNKGNFPGRFSGRQFSNSRSEMNVSTLELGDSALYLCASSPRTALGYGYTFGSGTRLTVV.

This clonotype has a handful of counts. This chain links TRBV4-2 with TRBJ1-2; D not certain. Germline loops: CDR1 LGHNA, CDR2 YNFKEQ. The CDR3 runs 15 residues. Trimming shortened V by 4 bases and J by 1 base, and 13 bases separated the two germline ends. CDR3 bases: TGTGCCAGCAGCCGCTCACAGACGGATAACTATGGCTACACCTTC. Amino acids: CASSRSQTDNYGYTF.

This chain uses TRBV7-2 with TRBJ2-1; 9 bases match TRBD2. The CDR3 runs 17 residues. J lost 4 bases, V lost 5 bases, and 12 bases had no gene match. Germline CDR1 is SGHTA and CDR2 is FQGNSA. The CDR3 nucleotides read TGTGCCAGCAGCCTACTAGCTGCGGGAGGGGGGTACAATGAGCAGTTCTTC. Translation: CASSLLAAGGGYNEQFF.

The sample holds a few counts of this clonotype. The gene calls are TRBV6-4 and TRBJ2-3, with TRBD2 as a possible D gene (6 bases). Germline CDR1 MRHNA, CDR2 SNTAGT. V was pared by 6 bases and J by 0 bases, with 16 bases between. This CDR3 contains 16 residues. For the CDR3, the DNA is TGTGCCAGCAGACCCCGGGGAGGTGGGAGCACAGATACGCAGTATTTT. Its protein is CASRPRGGGSTDTQYF.

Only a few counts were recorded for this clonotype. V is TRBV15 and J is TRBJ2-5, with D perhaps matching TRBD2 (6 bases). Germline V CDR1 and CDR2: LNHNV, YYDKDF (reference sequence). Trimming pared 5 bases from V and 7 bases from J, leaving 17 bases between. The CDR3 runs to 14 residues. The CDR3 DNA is TGTGCCACCAGCCCCGAGGTCCTGGGGGGGACCCAGTACTTC. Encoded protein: CATSPEVLGGTQYF.

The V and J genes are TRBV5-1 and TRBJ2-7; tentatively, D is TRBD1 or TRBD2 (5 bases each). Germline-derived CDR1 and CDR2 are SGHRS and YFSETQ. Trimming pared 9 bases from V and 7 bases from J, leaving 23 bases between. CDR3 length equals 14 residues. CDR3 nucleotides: TGCGCCACTACTCCCGGGACCGGACTTAGTGAGCAGTACTTC. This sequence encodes CATTPGTGLSEQYF. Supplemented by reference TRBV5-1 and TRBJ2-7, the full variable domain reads KAGVTQTPRYLIKTRGQQVTLSCSPISGHRSVSWYQQTPGQGLQFLFEYFSETQRNKGNFPGRFSGRQFSNSRSEMNVSTLELGDSALYLCATTPGTGLSEQYFGPGTRLTVT.

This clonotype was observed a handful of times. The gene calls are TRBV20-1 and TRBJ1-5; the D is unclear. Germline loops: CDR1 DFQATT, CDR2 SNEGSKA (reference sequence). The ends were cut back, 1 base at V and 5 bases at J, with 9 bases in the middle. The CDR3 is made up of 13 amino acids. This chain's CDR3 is CSARADRYQPQHF. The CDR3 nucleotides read TGCAGTGCTAGAGCGGACCGCTATCAGCCCCAGCATTTT.

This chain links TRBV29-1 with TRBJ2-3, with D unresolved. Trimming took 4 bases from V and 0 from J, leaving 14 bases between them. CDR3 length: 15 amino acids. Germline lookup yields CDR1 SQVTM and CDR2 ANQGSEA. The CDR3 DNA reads TGCAGCGTTGCTTCTGTATCGGTTAGCACAGATACGCAGTATTTT. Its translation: CSVASVSVSTDTQYF.

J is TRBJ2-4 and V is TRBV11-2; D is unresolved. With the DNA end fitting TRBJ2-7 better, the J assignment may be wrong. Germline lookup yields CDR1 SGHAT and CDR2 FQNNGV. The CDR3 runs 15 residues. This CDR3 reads CASSLEDVWYYEQYF. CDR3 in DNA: TGTGCCAGCAGCTTAGAGGACGTTTGGTACTACGAGCAGTACTTC.

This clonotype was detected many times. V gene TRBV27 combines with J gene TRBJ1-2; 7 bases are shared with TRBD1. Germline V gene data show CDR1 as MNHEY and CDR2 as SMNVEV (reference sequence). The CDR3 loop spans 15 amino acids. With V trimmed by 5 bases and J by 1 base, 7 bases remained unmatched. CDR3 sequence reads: CASSRTGQNNYGYTF. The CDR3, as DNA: TGTGCCAGCAGTCGAACGGGACAGAATAACTATGGCTACACCTTC.

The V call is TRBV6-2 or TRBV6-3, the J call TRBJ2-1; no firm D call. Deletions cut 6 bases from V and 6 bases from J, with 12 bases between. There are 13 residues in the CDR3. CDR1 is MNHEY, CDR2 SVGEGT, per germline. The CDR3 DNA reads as TGTGCCAGCAGCCCGAGATTACCCAATGAGCAGTTCTTC. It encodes CASSPRLPNEQFF.

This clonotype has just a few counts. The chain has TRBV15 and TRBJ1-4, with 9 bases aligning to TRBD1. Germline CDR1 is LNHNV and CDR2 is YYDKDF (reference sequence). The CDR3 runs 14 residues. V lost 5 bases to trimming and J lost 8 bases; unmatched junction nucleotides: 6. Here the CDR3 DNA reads TGTGCCACCAGCCTGGACAGGGGAGGAGAAAAACTGTTTTTT. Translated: CATSLDRGGEKLFF. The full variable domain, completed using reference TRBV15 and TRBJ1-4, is DAMVIQNPRYQVTQFGKPVTLSCSQTLNHNVMYWYQQKSSQAPKLLFHYYDKDFNNEADTPDNFQSRRPNTSFCFLDIRSPGLGDTAMYLCATSLDRGGEKLFFGSGTQLSVL.

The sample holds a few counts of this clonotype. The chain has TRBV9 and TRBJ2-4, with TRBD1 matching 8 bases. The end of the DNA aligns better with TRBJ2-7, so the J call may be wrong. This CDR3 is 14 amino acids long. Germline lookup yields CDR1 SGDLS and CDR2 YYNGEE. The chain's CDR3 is CASSVTGQGPEQYF. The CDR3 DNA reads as TGTGCCAGCAGCGTAACAGGACAGGGACCCGAGCAGTACTTC.

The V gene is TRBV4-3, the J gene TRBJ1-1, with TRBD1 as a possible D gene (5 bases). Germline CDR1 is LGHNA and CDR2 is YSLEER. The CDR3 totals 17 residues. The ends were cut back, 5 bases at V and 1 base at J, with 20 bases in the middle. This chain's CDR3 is CASSSYVDTDPNTEAFF. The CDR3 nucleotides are TGCGCCAGCAGCTCCTATGTGGACACAGACCCGAACACTGAAGCTTTCTTT.